These T cell receptor beta chains were read from a single sample in a study of human thymus T cells. Generated by immunoSEQ multiplex PCR, the TCRdb table keeps only in-frame clones and is missing some. The table lists tens of thousands of clones, about 93% of them singletons. The specimen was blood. These TCRs come from a boy less than two years old with a congenital heart defect but otherwise immunologically healthy. Each CDR3 is given with its conserved first and last residue. A D gene is named only where the DNA matches it firmly. A clone size is listed for some rows: how often the clone was seen (once, few, many), or a class if it is expanded.

V: TRBV7-9
J: TRBJ1-2
D: TRBD1
size: NA
length: 15
CDR3: CASSLSRQGNYGYTF
DNA: TGTGCCAGCAGCTTATCAAGACAGGGTAACTATGGCTACACCTTC

V: TRBV4-1
J: TRBJ1-5
D: NA
size: NA
length: 18
CDR3: CASSQDVGWGQVNQPQHF
DNA: TGCGCCAGCAGCCAAGATGTAGGCTGGGGGCAGGTCAATCAGCCCCAGCATTTT

V: TRBV7-9
J: TRBJ1-2
D: NA
size: once
length: 12
CDR3: CASSFDPYGYTF
DNA: TGTGCCAGCAGCTTTGACCCCTATGGCTACACCTTC

V: TRBV6-6
J: TRBJ2-3
D: TRBD1
size: NA
length: 15
CDR3: CASSSGQGATDTQYF
DNA: TGTGCCAGCAGTTCGGGACAGGGGGCAACGGATACGCAGTATTTT

V: TRBV19
J: TRBJ2-4
D: NA
size: NA
length: 15
CDR3: CASSITGTAKNIQYF
DNA: TGTGCCAGTAGTATTACAGGGACAGCCAAAAACATTCAGTACTTC

V: TRBV2
J: TRBJ2-7
D: TRBD1
size: few
length: 12
CDR3: CASVTGAYEQYF
DNA: TGTGCCAGCGTTACAGGGGCCTACGAGCAGTACTTC

V: TRBV6-6
J: TRBJ2-1
D: NA
size: NA
length: 16
CDR3: CASSPGRGGDIDEQFF
DNA: TGTGCCAGCAGTCCAGGCCGCGGAGGGGATATTGATGAGCAGTTCTTC

V: TRBV6-1
J: TRBJ2-1
D: TRBD2
size: NA
length: 14
CDR3: CASSLGTSIYEQFF
DNA: TGTGCCAGCAGTTTAGGGACTAGCATCTATGAGCAGTTCTTC

V: TRBV27
J: TRBJ2-5
D: NA
size: NA
length: 14
CDR3: CASSLHGNQETQYF
DNA: TGTGCCAGCAGTTTGCACGGCAACCAAGAGACCCAGTACTTC

V: TRBV6-5
J: TRBJ2-2
D: TRBD1
size: NA
length: 15
CDR3: CASSWTGTNTGELFF
DNA: TGTGCCAGCAGTTGGACAGGGACGAACACCGGGGAGCTGTTTTTT

V: TRBV12-5
J: TRBJ1-1
D: TRBD1
size: NA
length: 17
CDR3: CASGLWTGYVPSTEAFF
DNA: TGTGCTAGTGGTCTGTGGACAGGGTATGTCCCCAGCACTGAAGCTTTCTTT

V: TRBV28
J: TRBJ2-1
D: TRBD1
size: NA
length: 14
CDR3: CASSLRGRVDEQFF
DNA: TGTGCCAGCAGTTTAAGGGGGCGGGTGGATGAGCAGTTCTTC

V: TRBV5-4
J: TRBJ2-3
D: NA
size: NA
length: 13
CDR3: CASSPRWGDTQYF
DNA: TGTGCCAGCAGCCCCCGGTGGGGAGATACGCAGTATTTT

V: TRBV9
J: TRBJ1-1
D: NA
size: NA
length: 14
CDR3: CASSPPRMNTEAFF
DNA: TGTGCCAGCAGCCCGCCACGGATGAACACTGAAGCTTTCTTT

V: TRBV9
J: TRBJ1-5
D: NA
size: NA
length: 14
CDR3: CASSLREGNQPQHF
DNA: TGTGCCAGCAGCCTCAGGGAGGGCAATCAGCCCCAGCATTTT

V: TRBV1
J: TRBJ2-3
D: NA
size: NA
length: 14
CDR3: CTIPGGLSTDTQYF
DNA: TGCACCATTCCCGGGGGGCTCAGCACAGATACGCAGTATTTT

V: TRBV5-1
J: TRBJ1-2
D: NA
size: NA
length: 15
CDR3: CASSFNQGLYYGYTF
DNA: TGCGCCAGCAGCTTTAACCAGGGGCTGTATTATGGCTACACCTTC

V: TRBV7-9
J: TRBJ2-1
D: TRBD2
size: NA
length: 19
CDR3: CASSSRGTSGMSSYNEQFF
DNA: TGTGCCAGCAGCTCCCGGGGGACTAGCGGGATGAGCTCCTACAATGAGCAGTTCTTC

V: TRBV10-3
J: TRBJ2-7
D: NA
size: once
length: 15
CDR3: CAISERSLSLIEQYF
DNA: TGTGCCATCAGCGAACGGTCCCTTTCTCTGATCGAGCAGTACTTC

V: TRBV5-4
J: TRBJ1-2
D: TRBD1
size: NA
length: 15
CDR3: CASSSSDRGSYGYTF
DNA: TGTGCCAGCAGCTCATCCGACAGGGGGTCCTATGGCTACACCTTC

V: TRBV4-2
J: TRBJ2-7
D: NA
size: once
length: 14
CDR3: CASSQDRTNYEQYF
DNA: TGTGCCAGCAGCCAAGATCGGACAAACTACGAGCAGTACTTC

V: TRBV19
J: TRBJ2-1
D: TRBD2
size: NA
length: 17
CDR3: CASSIRGLYLSYNEQFF
DNA: TGTGCCAGTAGTATAAGGGGACTATACCTCTCCTACAATGAGCAGTTCTTC

V: TRBV12-5
J: TRBJ1-5
D: NA
size: NA
length: 14
CDR3: CASGLNGVGQPQHF
DNA: TGTGCTAGTGGTTTGAACGGGGTAGGACAGCCCCAGCATTTT

V: TRBV25-1
J: TRBJ1-2
D: NA
size: NA
length: 15
CDR3: CASSEYRGSNYGYTF
DNA: TGTGCCAGCAGTGAATATAGAGGGTCCAACTATGGCTACACCTTC

V: TRBV5-6
J: TRBJ2-3
D: TRBD2
size: NA
length: 15
CDR3: CASSSERGAVHTQYF
DNA: TGTGCCAGCAGTAGTGAGCGGGGGGCGGTGCATACGCAGTATTTT

V: TRBV6-6
J: TRBJ2-7
D: NA
size: NA
length: 11
CDR3: CASTRENEQYF
DNA: TGTGCCAGCACCAGAGAGAACGAGCAGTACTTC

V: TRBV27
J: TRBJ1-5
D: NA
size: NA
length: 15
CDR3: CASSLSRGGNQPQHF
DNA: TGTGCCAGCAGTTTATCGCGGGGGGGCAATCAGCCCCAGCATTTT

V: TRBV4-2
J: TRBJ2-3
D: NA
size: NA
length: 14
CDR3: CASSQDGGADTQYF
DNA: TGTGCCAGCAGCCAAGATGGCGGGGCAGATACGCAGTATTTT

V: TRBV18
J: TRBJ1-3
D: NA
size: NA
length: 16
CDR3: CASSRPTGISGNTIYF
DNA: TGTGCCAGCTCACGGCCTACAGGAATCTCTGGAAACACCATATATTTT

V: TRBV6-5
J: TRBJ1-6
D: NA
size: NA
length: 13
CDR3: CASRQGLGSPLHF
DNA: TGTGCCAGCAGACAGGGACTGGGTTCACCCCTCCACTTT

V: TRBV30
J: TRBJ2-5
D: NA
size: NA
length: 11
CDR3: CAWSVQETQYF
DNA: TGTGCCTGGAGTGTACAAGAGACCCAGTACTTC

V: TRBV19
J: TRBJ1-2
D: NA
size: NA
length: 15
CDR3: CASTLSKGQGYGYTF
DNA: TGTGCCAGTACCCTATCCAAAGGGCAGGGCTATGGCTACACCTTC

V: TRBV19
J: TRBJ2-1
D: NA
size: few
length: 15
CDR3: CASSISGTRNNEQFF
DNA: TGTGCCAGTAGTATATCGGGTACTAGAAACAATGAGCAGTTCTTC

V: TRBV27
J: TRBJ2-7
D: TRBD2
size: NA
length: 16
CDR3: CASSLIVVAGPLEQYF
DNA: TGTGCCAGCAGTTTAATTGTGGTAGCGGGGCCCCTGGAGCAGTACTTC

V: TRBV11-3
J: TRBJ1-1
D: TRBD1
size: NA
length: 13
CDR3: CASGQGVNTEAFF
DNA: TGTGCCAGCGGACAGGGTGTGAATACTGAAGCTTTCTTT

V: TRBV7-9
J: TRBJ2-1
D: TRBD2
size: NA
length: 14
CDR3: CASGREGPYNEQFF
DNA: TGTGCCAGCGGACGGGAGGGCCCTTACAATGAGCAGTTCTTC

V: TRBV4-3
J: TRBJ2-3
D: NA
size: NA
length: 12
CDR3: CASSQVRFGRYF
DNA: TGCGCCAGCAGCCAAGTAAGATTTGGGAGGTATTTT

V: TRBV4-1
J: TRBJ2-1
D: NA
size: NA
length: 16
CDR3: CASSQPPGPSYNEQFF
DNA: TGCGCCAGCAGCCAACCCCCGGGACCCTCCTACAATGAGCAGTTCTTC

V: TRBV5-1
J: TRBJ2-7
D: TRBD1
size: NA
length: 14
CDR3: CASSGDRGPYEQYF
DNA: TGCGCCAGCAGCGGGGACAGGGGGCCGTACGAGCAGTACTTC

V: TRBV11-2
J: TRBJ2-1
D: NA
size: NA
length: 16
CDR3: CASSLDGRDHINEQFF
DNA: TGTGCCAGCAGCTTAGATGGCAGGGACCACATCAATGAGCAGTTCTTC

V: TRBV5-6
J: TRBJ2-1
D: NA
size: NA
length: 14
CDR3: CASSYVRDFSEQFF
DNA: TGTGCCAGCAGCTACGTGAGGGATTTTAGCGAGCAGTTCTTC

V: TRBV29-1
J: TRBJ1-1
D: NA
size: NA
length: 16
CDR3: CSVEGSSGALNTEAFF
DNA: TGCAGCGTTGAAGGGTCTTCGGGGGCCCTGAACACTGAAGCTTTCTTT

V: TRBV10-3
J: TRBJ2-7
D: TRBD1
size: once
length: 13
CDR3: CATGDSNSYEQYF
DNA: TGTGCCACCGGGGACAGCAACTCCTACGAGCAGTACTTC

V: TRBV15
J: TRBJ1-2
D: TRBD1
size: once
length: 16
CDR3: CATSSGQGAQDYGYTF
DNA: TGTGCCACCAGCAGCGGACAGGGGGCGCAAGACTATGGCTACACCTTC

V: TRBV6-5
J: TRBJ2-7
D: NA
size: NA
length: 10
CDR3: CASSYSVQYF
DNA: TGTGCCAGCAGTTACTCAGTACAGTACTTC

V: TRBV14
J: TRBJ2-1
D: TRBD2
size: NA
length: 16
CDR3: CASSQLAGVDWYEQFF
DNA: TGTGCCAGCAGCCAATTAGCGGGAGTAGATTGGTATGAGCAGTTCTTC

V: TRBV6-1
J: TRBJ1-4
D: NA
size: NA
length: 13
CDR3: CASSDRYNEKLFF
DNA: TGTGCCAGCAGTGACAGGTATAATGAAAAACTGTTTTTT

V: TRBV29-1
J: TRBJ2-1
D: TRBD2
size: NA
length: 13
CDR3: CSAERGSYNEQFF
DNA: TGCAGCGCTGAGCGGGGATCCTACAATGAGCAGTTCTTC

V: TRBV7-9
J: TRBJ1-1
D: NA
size: NA
length: 18
CDR3: CASSLGMSSGTLNTEAFF
DNA: TGTGCCAGCAGCTTAGGAATGAGCTCCGGGACACTGAACACTGAAGCTTTCTTT

V: TRBV5-5
J: TRBJ2-7
D: NA
size: NA
length: 15
CDR3: CASSLPTSRLYEQYF
DNA: TGTGCCAGCAGCTTACCGACTAGTAGGCTCTACGAGCAGTACTTC

V: TRBV5-6
J: TRBJ2-5
D: TRBD2
size: NA
length: 12
CDR3: CASSPGGRAQYF
DNA: TGTGCCAGCAGCCCCGGCGGGAGGGCTCAGTACTTC

V: TRBV15
J: TRBJ2-7
D: TRBD1
size: NA
length: 17
CDR3: CATSNTRQGTVGYEQYF
DNA: TGTGCCACCAGCAACACAAGACAGGGTACAGTAGGCTACGAGCAGTACTTC

V: TRBV5-1
J: TRBJ1-1
D: NA
size: NA
length: 14
CDR3: CASSLGEVYTEAFF
DNA: TGCGCCAGCAGCTTGGGGGAGGTCTACACTGAAGCTTTCTTT

V: TRBV6-5
J: TRBJ2-3
D: NA
size: NA
length: 16
CDR3: CASSSAGTLSTDTQYF
DNA: TGTGCCAGCAGTTCGGCCGGGACACTGAGCACAGATACGCAGTATTTT

V: TRBV5-4
J: TRBJ2-3
D: TRBD2
size: NA
length: 15
CDR3: CASSFKRESTDTQYF
DNA: TGTGCCAGCAGCTTTAAGCGGGAGAGCACAGATACGCAGTATTTT

V: TRBV5-4
J: TRBJ1-2
D: NA
size: NA
length: 15
CDR3: CASSLPGGGNYGYTF
DNA: TGTGCCAGCAGCTTGCCCGGGGGCGGAAACTATGGCTACACCTTC

V: TRBV2
J: TRBJ2-1
D: NA
size: NA
length: 12
CDR3: CATAGPPNEQFF
DNA: TGTGCCACCGCCGGGCCCCCCAATGAGCAGTTCTTC

V: TRBV7-2
J: TRBJ2-7
D: NA
size: NA
length: 15
CDR3: CASSLVAGLTYEQYF
DNA: TGTGCCAGCAGCTTAGTAGCAGGGTTGACCTACGAGCAGTACTTC